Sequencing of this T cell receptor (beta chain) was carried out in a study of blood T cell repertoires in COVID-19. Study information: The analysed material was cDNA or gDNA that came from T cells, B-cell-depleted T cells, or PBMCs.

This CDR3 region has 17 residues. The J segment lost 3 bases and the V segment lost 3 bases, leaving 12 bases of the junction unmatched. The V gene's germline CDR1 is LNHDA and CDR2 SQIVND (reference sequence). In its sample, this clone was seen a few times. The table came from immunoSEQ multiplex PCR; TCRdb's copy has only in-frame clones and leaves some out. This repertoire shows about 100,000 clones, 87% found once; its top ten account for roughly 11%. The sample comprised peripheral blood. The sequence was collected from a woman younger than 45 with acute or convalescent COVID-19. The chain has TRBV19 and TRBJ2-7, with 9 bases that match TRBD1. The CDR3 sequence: CASSMGDRGEMSYEQYF. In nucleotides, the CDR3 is TGTGCCAGTAGTATGGGAGACAGGGGGGAAATGAGCTACGAGCAGTACTTC. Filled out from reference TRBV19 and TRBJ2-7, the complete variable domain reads DGGITQSPKYLFRKEGQNVTLSCEQNLNHDAMYWYRQDPGQGLRLIYYSQIVNDFQKGDIAEGYSVSREKKESFPLTVTSAQKNPTAFYLCASSMGDRGEMSYEQYFGPGTRLTVT.